A single T cell receptor beta chain is shown here with its context. Assay used: immunoSEQ multiplex PCR; TCRdb lists only in-frame clones, some missing. The sample has roughly 23,000 clones, more than 85% seen once. This entry belongs to a study of graft-versus-host responses after intestinal transplantation. The V end was cut by 4 bases, the J end by 3 bases, with 18 bases between. Germline-derived CDR1 and CDR2 are LGHNA and YSLEER. The CDR3 runs to 16 residues. This receptor was obtained from a human patient who received an intestinal transplant, so some T cells may come from the graft donor. V is TRBV4-3 and J is TRBJ1-2; D perhaps matches TRBD1 (5 bases). The sample here was PBMCs, taken around 40 days after intestinal transplant. For the CDR3, the DNA is TGCGCCAGCAGCCGTTACTATCTAATACAGGACTATGGCTACACCTTC. Its protein product is CASSRYYLIQDYGYTF.